These 18 T cell receptor beta chains originate from one sample sequenced in a study of Graves' ophthalmopathy and Graves' hyperthyroidism. The authors amplified TCR beta CDR3 regions, and they did so from RNA transcripts for repertoire sequencing. Second-round multiplex PCR came after first-round RT-PCR with HTBI primers. MiXCR, run by TCRdb on the multiplex PCR reads, gives a single entry per CDR3 protein. The sample includes approximately 410,000 distinct CDR3 sequences, approximately 15% of them seen just once. Sequenced input: peripheral blood. The receptors originated from a woman in her late teens or twenties with stable Graves' hyperthyroidism.

There are many counts of this clonotype. The chain carries TRBV6-2 or TRBV6-3 and TRBJ2-7; TRBD2 aligns across 9 bases. This CDR3 is built from 15 residues. Unmatched junction bases numbered 8, after V lost 6 bases and J lost 2 bases. The germline CDR1 and CDR2 sequences are MNHEY and SVGEGT. The CDR3 is CASSPSGGTTYEQYF. For the CDR3, the DNA is TGTGCCAGCAGCCCAAGCGGGGGGACAACCTACGAGCAGTACTTC.

The table lists this clonotype with many counts. The V gene is TRBV29-1, the J gene TRBJ1-2; 9 positions agree with TRBD1. The V segment lost 6 bases and the J segment 8 bases; nucleotides outside the gene matches: 7. The CDR3 is 12 residues long. CDR1 is SQVTM, CDR2 ANQGSEA, per germline. The CDR3 spells CSVDRGIRGYTF. The CDR3 region has the DNA TGCAGCGTCGACAGGGGGATAAGAGGCTACACCTTC.

This chain joins TRBV7-9 and TRBJ1-2; no firm D call. The V end was cut by 4 bases, the J end by 8 bases, with 14 bases between. The CDR3 runs to 13 residues. CDR1 is SEHNR, CDR2 FQNEAQ, per germline (reference sequence). The CDR3 loop reads CASSSSNIRGYTF. For the CDR3, the DNA is TGTGCCAGCAGCTCCTCAAACATCCGCGGCTACACCTTC.

Of note for this clonotype: It may be a read error: a sequence one base away is much more abundant. V gene TRBV7-9 combines with J gene TRBJ1-2; D unclear. This CDR3 is built from 14 residues. Looked up from germline, CDR1 is SEHNR and CDR2 is FQNEAQ (reference sequence). The CDR3: CASSIALEGGGYTF. Here the CDR3 DNA reads TGTGCCAGCAGCATAGCGCTAGAAGGAGGTGGCTACACCTTC.

The chain couples TRBV11-1 to TRBJ1-1; 8 bases line up with TRBD1. J lost 4 bases, V lost 5 bases, and 18 bases had no gene match. Germline V gene data show CDR1 as SGHAT and CDR2 as FQDESV (reference sequence). This CDR3 is 18 amino acids long. Here the CDR3 DNA reads TGTGCCAGCAGCAAGGACAGGGTACTTAATCAGGGGGGCACTGAAGCTTTCTTT. Its protein is CASSKDRVLNQGGTEAFF. Using reference TRBV11-1 and TRBJ1-1 for the parts outside the CDR3, the full variable domain is EAEVAQSPRYKITEKSQAVAFWCDPISGHATLYWYRQILGQGPELLVQFQDESVVDDSQLPKDRFSAERLKGVDSTLKIQPAELGDSAMYLCASSKDRVLNQGGTEAFFGQGTRLTVV.

The sample holds many counts of this clonotype. The V call is TRBV6-1, the J call TRBJ2-7, with TRBD1 as a possible D gene (5 bases). The CDR3 is made up of 16 amino acids. The germline CDR1 and CDR2 sequences are MNHNS and SASEGT. Trimming stripped 3 bases from V and 0 bases from J, with 15 bases between. In DNA form, the CDR3 reads TGTGCCAGCAGTGACAGGAAGGGGCCCATCTCCTACGAGCAGTACTTC. Its translation: CASSDRKGPISYEQYF.

The sample holds many counts of this clonotype. The rearrangement uses TRBV3-1 and TRBJ2-2; a possible D gene is TRBD1 (6 bases). The CDR3 spans 16 residues. Trimming shortened V by 1 base and J by 5 bases, and 14 bases separated the two germline ends. The germline CDR1 and CDR2 sequences are LGHDT and YNNKEL (reference sequence). This CDR3 reads CASSQGTGSGTGELFF. The CDR3 region has the DNA TGTGCCAGCAGCCAAGGCACAGGGTCGGGAACCGGGGAGCTGTTTTTT. The full variable domain, completed using reference TRBV3-1 and TRBJ2-2, is DTAVSQTPKYLVTQMGNDKSIKCEQNLGHDTMYWYKQDSKKFLKIMFSYNNKELIINETVPNRFSPKSPDKAHLNLHINSLELGDSAVYFCASSQGTGSGTGELFFGEGSRLTVL.

The sample holds many counts of this clonotype. This chain connects TRBV5-1 to TRBJ1-2; 7 bases match TRBD1. This CDR3 contains 14 residues. V shed 4 bases, J shed 4 bases, and the junction held 7 bases outside the gene matches. Germline CDR1 is SGHRS and CDR2 is YFSETQ. The CDR3 spells CASSEPGTAYGYTF. CDR3 nucleotide sequence: TGCGCCAGCAGCGAACCCGGGACAGCCTATGGCTACACCTTC.

This clonotype appeared many times. The chain recombines TRBV6-1 with TRBJ1-2; D uncertain. V dropped 7 bases and J dropped 0 bases, with 12 bases sitting between them. CDR1 and CDR2 from the germline V gene are MNHNS and SASEGT. This CDR3 region has 14 residues. As DNA, the CDR3 is TGTGCCAGCATCCTAGAGGTAGCTAACTATGGCTACACCTTC. It codes for CASILEVANYGYTF.

The sample holds many counts of this clonotype. This chain uses TRBV5-1 with TRBJ2-2; 7 nucleotides agree with TRBD2. The V segment lost 7 bases and the J segment 4 bases; nucleotides outside the gene matches: 13. CDR1 SGHRS and CDR2 YFSETQ come from the germline V gene. The CDR3 runs 16 residues. CDR3 bases: TGCGCCAGCCGAACACTAGCGCCCATGGGCACCGGGGAGCTGTTTTTT. Translation: CASRTLAPMGTGELFF. Filled out from reference TRBV5-1 and TRBJ2-2, the complete variable domain reads KAGVTQTPRYLIKTRGQQVTLSCSPISGHRSVSWYQQTPGQGLQFLFEYFSETQRNKGNFPGRFSGRQFSNSRSEMNVSTLELGDSALYLCASRTLAPMGTGELFFGEGSRLTVL.

This sequence joins TRBV3-1 and TRBJ2-4; possibly TRBD1 for D (6 bases). CDR1 and CDR2 from the germline V gene are LGHDT and YNNKEL (reference sequence). Trimming removed 1 base at V and 14 bases at J, with 15 bases between. The CDR3 covers 13 residues. The CDR3 DNA reads TGTGCCAGCAGCCAAGTCCTCCGGACAGAAAAGTACTTC. It specifies CASSQVLRTEKYF. The full variable domain, in which reference TRBV3-1 and TRBJ2-4 provide the parts outside the CDR3, is DTAVSQTPKYLVTQMGNDKSIKCEQNLGHDTMYWYKQDSKKFLKIMFSYNNKELIINETVPNRFSPKSPDKAHLNLHINSLELGDSAVYFCASSQVLRTEKYFGAGTRLSVL.

At least ten counts were recorded for this clonotype. The chain is built from TRBV15 and TRBJ2-5; weak D call: TRBD1 (5 bases). Germline V gene sequence: CDR1 LNHNV, CDR2 YYDKDF (reference sequence). The CDR3 loop spans 13 amino acids. Trimming shortened V by 8 bases and J by 1 base, and 11 bases separated the two germline ends. CDR3 bases: TGTGCCACCGGGGCAACACTCCAAGAGACCCAGTACTTC. It yields the protein CATGATLQETQYF.

In this sample, this clonotype turned up many times. The gene calls are TRBV19 and TRBJ2-7, with 11 bases lining up with TRBD1. CDR1 and CDR2 from the germline V gene are LNHDA and SQIVND (reference sequence). After removal of 6 bases from V and 6 bases from J, the junction contained 1 base not matched to a gene. This CDR3 contains 12 residues. This CDR3 reads CASRDRGLEQYF. The CDR3 DNA follows: TGTGCCAGTAGGGACAGGGGGCTCGAGCAGTACTTC.

With regard to this clonotype: A much bigger clone sits one base away, suggesting this may be a read error. The chain is built from TRBV11-3 and TRBJ1-6, with 7 bases lining up with TRBD1. This CDR3 region has 13 residues. Germline CDR1 and CDR2: SGHNT and YENEEA. CDR3 region: CASSPRQGSHLHF. Written as DNA, the CDR3 is TGTGCCAGCAGCCCCCGACAGGGTTCACACCTCCACTTT.

The table lists this clonotype with many counts. This rearrangement joins TRBV19 to TRBJ1-2, with D perhaps TRBD1 (5 bases). The CDR3 runs 16 residues. Germline lookup yields CDR1 LNHDA and CDR2 SQIVND (reference sequence). V lost 3 bases and J 5 bases, leaving 19 bases between the germline ends. The CDR3 region is CASSIPQGSPTYGYTF. The CDR3 DNA is TGTGCCAGTAGTATCCCCCAGGGTTCTCCAACGTATGGCTACACCTTC.

This clonotype was seen many times. The rearrangement uses TRBV27 and TRBJ1-1; the D is unclear. CDR3 length: 15 residues. The germline CDR1 and CDR2 sequences are MNHEY and SMNVEV (reference sequence). The V and J ends lost 0 bases and 5 bases respectively, with 13 bases between them. For the CDR3, the DNA is TGTGCCAGCAGTTTATCGGAAGGCATTGGGACTGAAGCTTTCTTT. This encodes CASSLSEGIGTEAFF.

This clonotype was detected many times. The J gene is TRBJ2-6, the V gene TRBV7-2, with D possibly matching TRBD2 (6 bases). The ends were cut back, 5 bases at V and 6 bases at J, with 14 bases in the middle. The CDR3 contains 15 residues. Germline CDR1 and CDR2: SGHTA and FQGNSA. The DNA of the CDR3 is TGTGCCAGCAGCCCCGGACGGGGGACGGCCAACGTCCTGACTTTC. Protein product: CASSPGRGTANVLTF.

The sample holds many counts of this clonotype. This chain connects TRBV10-2 to TRBJ2-7; D ambiguous. This CDR3 spans 12 amino acids. V was cut by 3 bases and J by 2 bases, with 5 bases left in between. Germline V CDR1 and CDR2: WSHSY, SAAADI. In nucleotides, the CDR3 is TGCGCCAGCAGTGATTATACCTACGAGCAGTACTTC. Translated: CASSDYTYEQYF.